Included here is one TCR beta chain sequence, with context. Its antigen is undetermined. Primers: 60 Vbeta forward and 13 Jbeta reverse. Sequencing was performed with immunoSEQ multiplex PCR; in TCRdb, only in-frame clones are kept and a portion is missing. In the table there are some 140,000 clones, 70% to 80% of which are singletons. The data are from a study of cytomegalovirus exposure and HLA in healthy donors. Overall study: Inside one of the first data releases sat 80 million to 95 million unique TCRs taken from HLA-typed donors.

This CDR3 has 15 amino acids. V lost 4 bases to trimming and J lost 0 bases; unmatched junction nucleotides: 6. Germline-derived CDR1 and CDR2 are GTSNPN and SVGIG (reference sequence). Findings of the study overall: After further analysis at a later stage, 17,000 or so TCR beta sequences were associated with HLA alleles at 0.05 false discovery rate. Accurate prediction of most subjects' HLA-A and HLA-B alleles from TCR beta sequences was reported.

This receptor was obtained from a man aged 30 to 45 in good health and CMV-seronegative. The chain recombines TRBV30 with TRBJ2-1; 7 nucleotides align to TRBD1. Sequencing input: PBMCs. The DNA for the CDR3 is TGTGCCTGGACTGGGACAGCGAGCTCCTACAATGAGCAGTTCTTC. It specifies CAWTGTASSYNEQFF.